Each of the 25 T cell receptor beta chains below was sequenced from the same sample in a study of breast tumors, draining lymph nodes, adjacent tissues (dated by TCRdb to about 2016). Lymph node samples were obtained from the axillary draining lymph nodes of breast cancer patients. Libraries came from multiplex PCR. Data came from an Illumina HiSeq 2000. The raw public data were reprocessed by TCRdb itself: fastp quality trimming at Q25, MiXCR clonotype calling, in-frame beta chains only. Merged by CDR3 protein, the rows form single entries marked with the most common genes and DNA. This sample holds about 89,000 distinct CDR3 sequences; roughly 28% were observed only once. The leading ten clones occupy more than 7% of the sample. Sequenced input: axillary lymph node tissue. All receptors come from a female donor with breast cancer. Some clones in this sample may be carry-over from other donors' samples.

This clonotype was found many times. This may be a read error, as it is one base from a much larger clone. The J gene is TRBJ2-1, the V gene TRBV12-3 or TRBV12-4, with D perhaps given as TRBD1 or TRBD2 (5 bases each). This CDR3 region has 13 residues. The germline V and J ends were trimmed by 3 bases and 10 bases, with 13 bases remaining between them. CDR3 in amino acids: CASSFARDQEQFF. The CDR3 DNA reads TGTGCCAGCAGTTTCGCTCGGGACCAGGAGCAGTTCTTC.

The chain carries TRBV20-1 and TRBJ2-5; a possible D gene is TRBD2 (6 bases). Germline lookup yields CDR1 DFQATT and CDR2 SNEGSKA (reference sequence). V gave up 0 bases and J gave up 4 bases, with 9 bases separating them. CDR3 size: 13 residues. The CDR3 region has the DNA TGCAGTGCTAGAGATTCAGCGGGAGAGACCCAGTACTTC. Protein sequence: CSARDSAGETQYF.

The V gene is TRBV20-1, the J gene TRBJ1-2; D not certain. Germline CDR1 DFQATT, CDR2 SNEGSKA (reference sequence). The V gene lost 7 bases and the J gene lost 0 bases, with 9 bases spanning the gap. This CDR3 region has 12 residues. For the CDR3, the DNA is TGCAGTGTGGCCCCTCCTAACTATGGCTACACCTTC. Residues: CSVAPPNYGYTF.

This clonotype was found many times. This chain links TRBV30 with TRBJ1-6, with D maybe TRBD1 (5 bases). The ends were cut back, 2 bases at V and 11 bases at J, with 16 bases in the middle. The CDR3 extends over 14 amino acids. From germline, CDR1 is GTSNPN and CDR2 SVGIG (reference sequence). CDR3 sequence reads: CAWSIGAGGPPLHF. The CDR3 coding sequence is TGTGCCTGGAGTATAGGGGCAGGCGGTCCACCCCTCCACTTT.

This clonotype has at least ten counts. The genes are TRBV28 and TRBJ1-2; weak D call: TRBD1 (6 bases). CDR3 length: 15 amino acids. Germline loops: CDR1 MDHEN, CDR2 SYDVKM. Trimming shortened V by 10 bases and J by 4 bases, and 22 bases separated the two germline ends. CDR3 residues: CATDLGGGSAYGYTF. Here the CDR3 DNA reads TGTGCCACCGATTTGGGCGGGGGCTCGGCCTATGGCTACACCTTC.

This clonotype showed up many times. This chain joins TRBV4-2 and TRBJ1-2; D call uncertain. Between the trimmed V and J ends, which lost 0 bases and 8 bases, there was a span of 16 bases. The CDR3 has 15 amino acids. Germline assignment: CDR1 LGHNA and CDR2 YNFKEQ. CDR3 sequence: CASSQEIQAGGGYTF. In nucleotides, the CDR3 is TGTGCCAGCAGCCAAGAGATTCAGGCAGGCGGCGGCTACACCTTC.

Ten or more counts support this clonotype. The J gene is TRBJ2-6, the V gene TRBV6-5; maybe TRBD1 (5 bases). CDR1 is MNHEY, CDR2 SVGAGI, per germline. V was shortened by 4 bases and J by 2 bases, with 12 bases between the two germline ends. The CDR3 contains 16 residues. The CDR3 region has the DNA TGTGCCAGCAGTTTTCAGGGCATACCTGGGGCCAACGTCCTGACTTTC. Translation gives CASSFQGIPGANVLTF.

This clonotype has ten or more counts. This rearrangement joins TRBV7-6 to TRBJ2-7, with 14 bases fitting TRBD2. With 5 bases clipped from V and 4 bases from J, the junction kept 1 base outside the gene matches. The CDR3 is made up of 14 amino acids. CDR1 and CDR2 (germline): SGHVS, FNYEAQ. CDR3 region: CASSGLAGGYEQYF. CDR3 DNA: TGTGCCAGCAGCGGACTAGCGGGAGGATACGAGCAGTACTTC.

This clonotype was seen ten or more times. This sequence joins TRBV6-1 and TRBJ1-2, with no clear D. The CDR3 loop spans 16 amino acids. CDR1 MNHNS and CDR2 SASEGT come from the germline V gene. The germline V and J ends were trimmed by 0 bases and 4 bases, with 15 bases remaining between them. This chain's CDR3 is CASSEAAAGAGYGYTF. In nucleotides, the CDR3 is TGTGCCAGCAGTGAAGCGGCGGCGGGTGCCGGCTATGGCTACACCTTC.

This clonotype appeared many times. V gene TRBV9 combines with J gene TRBJ2-3; D is unresolved. CDR3 length: 13 amino acids. The V and J ends lost 3 bases and 5 bases respectively, with 10 bases between them. Germline CDR1 and CDR2: SGDLS and YYNGEE. CDR3 sequence (DNA): TGTGCCAGCAGCGCAGAAGATCGAGATACGCAGTATTTT. Protein sequence: CASSAEDRDTQYF. Combining the CDR3 with reference TRBV9 and TRBJ2-3 gives the whole variable domain DSGVTQTPKHLITATGQRVTLRCSPRSGDLSVYWYQQSLDQGLQFLIQYYNGEERAKGNILERFSAQQFPDLHSELNLSSLELGDSALYFCASSAEDRDTQYFGPGTRLTVL.

The sample holds many counts of this clonotype. The chain has TRBV29-1 and TRBJ2-7, with 9 bases aligning to TRBD2. This CDR3 is 14 amino acids long. Germline CDR1 reads SQVTM; CDR2 reads ANQGSEA. V was clipped by 2 bases and J by 4 bases; unmatched bases: 6. CDR3 bases: TGCAGCGTTGAATTAGCGGGAGATTCTTACGAGCAGTACTTC. Its translation is CSVELAGDSYEQYF.

This clonotype was observed at least ten times. The chain couples TRBV24-1 to TRBJ1-4, with a weak D call TRBD1 (6 bases). V dropped 3 bases and J dropped 5 bases, with 12 bases sitting between them. CDR1 is KGHDR and CDR2 is SFDVKD in the germline V gene. CDR3 length: 15 amino acids. The CDR3 DNA reads as TGTGCCACCAGTGATCCGGGGGCGGCCAATGAAAAACTGTTTTTT. Translated, it gives CATSDPGAANEKLFF.

This clonotype was detected many times. The rearrangement links TRBV11-2 to TRBJ2-4; no definite D call. Deletions cut 0 bases from V and 8 bases from J, with 5 bases between. This CDR3 is built from 12 residues. The germline CDR1 and CDR2 sequences are SGHAT and FQNNGV. CDR3 residues: CASSLEGYIQYF. Written as DNA, the CDR3 is TGTGCCAGCAGCTTAGAGGGGTACATTCAGTACTTC.

This clonotype appeared many times. This sequence joins TRBV9 and TRBJ2-2, with TRBD2 as a possible D gene (5 bases). The CDR3 sequence is 15 residues long. The V end lost 6 bases, the J end lost 7 bases, and 19 bases lay between the germline ends. Per germline, CDR1 SGDLS and CDR2 YYNGEE. As DNA, the CDR3 is TGTGCCAGCACGCTTGGCGGAACGGGGATCGGGGAGCTGTTTTTT. It codes for CASTLGGTGIGELFF.

This clonotype was found a few times. This chain links TRBV5-5 with TRBJ1-6; D perhaps matches TRBD1 (6 bases). Germline V gene lookup returns CDR1 SGHKS and CDR2 YYEKEE (reference sequence). The CDR3 extends over 14 amino acids. Trimming shortened V by 0 bases and J by 10 bases, and 11 bases separated the two germline ends. The CDR3 nucleotides read TGTGCCAGCAGCTTGGGGGGGCGCGAGTCACCCCTCCACTTT. This translates into CASSLGGRESPLHF.

A single count supports this clonotype. This chain connects TRBV15 to TRBJ2-2; 7 bases are shared with TRBD1. This CDR3 has 16 amino acids. V shed 0 bases, J shed 3 bases, and the junction held 4 bases outside the gene matches. Germline CDR1 is LNHNV and CDR2 is YYDKDF (reference sequence). Written as DNA, the CDR3 is TGTGCCACCAGCAGAGAGAGACAGGGTTACACCGGGGAGCTGTTTTTT. As protein: CATSRERQGYTGELFF.

Ten or more counts support this clonotype. The chain links TRBV20-1 to TRBJ2-7; D remains ambiguous. The V and J ends lost 3 bases and 2 bases respectively, with 14 bases between them. The CDR3 extends over 14 amino acids. Germline CDR1 DFQATT, CDR2 SNEGSKA (reference sequence). DNA of the CDR3: TGCAGTGCTAGCCGAGCCCCTATCGCCTACGAGCAGTACTTC. Protein sequence: CSASRAPIAYEQYF.

This clonotype was seen ten or more times. The CDR3 loop is CASSHPRESDAPGSGNTIYF. In DNA form, the CDR3 reads TGTGCCAGCAGCCACCCCCGCGAATCCGACGCCCCAGGGTCTGGAAACACCATATATTTT. J is TRBJ1-3 and V is TRBV6-6, with a possible D match to TRBD1 (5 bases). V was pared by 6 bases and J by 1 base, with 28 bases between. CDR3 size: 20 residues. The germline CDR1 and CDR2 sequences are MNHNY and SVGAGI (reference sequence).

This clonotype came up many times. The chain recombines TRBV30 with TRBJ1-2; D remains ambiguous. CDR3 length: 13 amino acids. V was trimmed by 4 bases and J by 6 bases, leaving 15 bases between them. Germline loops: CDR1 GTSNPN, CDR2 SVGIG (reference sequence). The CDR3 nucleotides are TGTGCCTGGACCAAAGGCGTCGGAGATGGCTACACCTTC. This translates into CAWTKGVGDGYTF.

This clonotype has ten or more counts. The V call is TRBV28, the J call TRBJ2-3; TRBD2 is a possible D gene (5 bases). Germline CDR1 is MDHEN and CDR2 is SYDVKM. CDR3 size: 14 residues. Trimming took 4 bases from V and 1 from J, leaving 9 bases between them. CDR3: CASSWGVGTDTQYF. The CDR3 region has the DNA TGTGCCAGCAGTTGGGGAGTTGGCACAGATACGCAGTATTTT. The whole variable domain, remainder taken from reference TRBV28 and TRBJ2-3, is DVKVTQSSRYLVKRTGEKVFLECVQDMDHENMFWYRQDPGLGLRLIYFSYDVKMKEKGDIPEGYSVSREKKERFSLILESASTNQTSMYLCASSWGVGTDTQYFGPGTRLTVL.

V usage is TRBV7-2 and J usage is TRBJ2-5, with D perhaps matching TRBD2 (5 bases). Looked up from germline, CDR1 is SGHTA and CDR2 is FQGNSA. V was cut by 2 bases and J by 5 bases, with 18 bases left in between. This CDR3 is 16 amino acids long. The CDR3 here is CASSLSQRRKGETQYF. CDR3 nucleotide sequence: TGTGCCAGCAGCTTAAGCCAACGGAGGAAAGGGGAGACCCAGTACTTC.

This clonotype was counted ten times or more. The chain combines TRBV29-1 with TRBJ2-2; D uncertain. There are 11 residues in the CDR3. Trimming left V 3 bases short and J 7 bases short, with 6 bases between. Germline CDR1 is SQVTM and CDR2 is ANQGSEA. This CDR3 is CSVEIFGELFF. The CDR3 DNA reads TGCAGCGTTGAGATTTTCGGGGAGCTGTTTTTT.

This clonotype was recorded a few times. Being one base from a much bigger clone, this may be a read error. This chain links TRBV12-5 with TRBJ2-5; D possibly corresponds to TRBD1 (5 bases). Germline V CDR1 and CDR2: LGHNT, FRNRAP. This CDR3 spans 14 amino acids. The DNA of the CDR3 is TGTGCTAGTGGTTTGGGGGGCCCACAAGAGACCCAGTGCTTC. This translates into CASGLGGPQETQCF. The full variable domain, with the rest looked up from reference TRBV12-5 and TRBJ2-5, is DARVTQTPRHKVTEMGQEVTMRCQPILGHNTVFWYRQTMMQGLELLAYFRNRAPLDDSGMPKDRFSAEMPDATLATLKIQPSEPRDSAVYFCASGLGGPQETQCFGPGTRLLVL.

The chain employs TRBV20-1 and TRBJ1-6, with TRBD1 identical over 8 bases. The CDR3 runs to 12 residues. CDR1 DFQATT and CDR2 SNEGSKA come from the germline V gene (reference sequence). V was clipped by 6 bases and J by 8 bases; unmatched bases: 3. The CDR3 coding sequence is TGCAGTGCCAGGGGGCGGGATTCACCCCTCCACTTT. It is translated as CSARGRDSPLHF.

The chain is built from TRBV20-1 and TRBJ2-7; 13 nucleotides line up with TRBD2. V was pared by 6 bases and J by 4 bases, with 3 bases of the junction left unmatched. The CDR3 sequence is 13 residues long. CDR1 and CDR2 from the germline V gene are DFQATT and SNEGSKA (reference sequence). CDR3 DNA sequence: TGCAGTGCCGCGACTAGCGGGAGGTACGAGCAGTACTTC. Its protein is CSAATSGRYEQYF.